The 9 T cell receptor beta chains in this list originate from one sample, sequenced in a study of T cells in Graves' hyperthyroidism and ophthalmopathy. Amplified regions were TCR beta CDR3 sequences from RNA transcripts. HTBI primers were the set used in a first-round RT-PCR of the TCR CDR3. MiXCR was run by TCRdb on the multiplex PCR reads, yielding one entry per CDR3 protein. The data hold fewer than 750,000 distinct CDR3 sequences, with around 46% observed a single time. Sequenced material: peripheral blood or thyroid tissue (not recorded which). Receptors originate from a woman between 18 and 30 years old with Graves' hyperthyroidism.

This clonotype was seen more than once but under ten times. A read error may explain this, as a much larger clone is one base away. For the CDR3, the DNA is TGTGCCAGCGACTCTGGTGGGGACAGGGGGTATGGCTACACCTTC. Protein: CASDSGGDRGYGYTF. The chain recombines TRBV7-9 with TRBJ1-2; 11 bases fit TRBD1. Germline V gives CDR1 SEHNR, CDR2 FQNEAQ (reference sequence). This CDR3 has 15 residues. J was trimmed by 5 bases and V by 8 bases; bases with no gene match: 10.

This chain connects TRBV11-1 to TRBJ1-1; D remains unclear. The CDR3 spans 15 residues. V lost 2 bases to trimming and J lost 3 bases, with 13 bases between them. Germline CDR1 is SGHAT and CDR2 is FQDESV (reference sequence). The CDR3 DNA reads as TGTGCCAGCAGCTTATATGGGCCCAAGGACACTGAAGCTTTCTTT. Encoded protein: CASSLYGPKDTEAFF.

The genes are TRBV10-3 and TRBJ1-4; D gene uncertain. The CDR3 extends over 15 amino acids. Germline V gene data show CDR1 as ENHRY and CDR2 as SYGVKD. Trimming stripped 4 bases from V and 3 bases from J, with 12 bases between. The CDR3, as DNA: TGTGCCATCAGTGCGGGAGGGAGAGCTAATGAAAAACTGTTTTTT. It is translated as CAISAGGRANEKLFF.

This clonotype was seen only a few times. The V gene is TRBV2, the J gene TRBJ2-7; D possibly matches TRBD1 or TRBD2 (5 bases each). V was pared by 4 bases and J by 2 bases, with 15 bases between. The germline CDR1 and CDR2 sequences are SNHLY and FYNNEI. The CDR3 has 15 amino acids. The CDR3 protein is CASSAPPGTTYEQYF. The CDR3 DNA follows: TGTGCCAGCAGTGCCCCCCCCGGGACCACCTACGAGCAGTACTTC.

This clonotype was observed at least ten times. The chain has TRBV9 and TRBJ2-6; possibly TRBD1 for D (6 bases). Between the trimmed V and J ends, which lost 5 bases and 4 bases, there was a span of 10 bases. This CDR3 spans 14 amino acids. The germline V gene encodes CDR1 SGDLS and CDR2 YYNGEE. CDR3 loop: CASSDRFGANVLTF. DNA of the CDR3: TGTGCCAGCAGTGACAGGTTCGGGGCCAACGTCCTGACTTTC.

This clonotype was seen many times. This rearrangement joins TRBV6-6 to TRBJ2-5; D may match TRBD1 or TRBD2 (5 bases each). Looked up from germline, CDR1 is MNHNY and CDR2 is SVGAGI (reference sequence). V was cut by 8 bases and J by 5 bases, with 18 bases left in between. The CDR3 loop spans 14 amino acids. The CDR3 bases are TGTGCCAGCCGCAATTGGGGGAGTGGGGAGACCCAGTACTTC. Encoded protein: CASRNWGSGETQYF.

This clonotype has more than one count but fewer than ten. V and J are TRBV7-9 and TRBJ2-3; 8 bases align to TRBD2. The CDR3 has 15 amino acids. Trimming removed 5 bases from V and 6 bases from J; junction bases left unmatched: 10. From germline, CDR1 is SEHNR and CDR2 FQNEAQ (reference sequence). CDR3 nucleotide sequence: TGTGCCAGCAGCATAATAGCGGGAAACATGGATACGCAGTATTTT. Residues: CASSIIAGNMDTQYF.

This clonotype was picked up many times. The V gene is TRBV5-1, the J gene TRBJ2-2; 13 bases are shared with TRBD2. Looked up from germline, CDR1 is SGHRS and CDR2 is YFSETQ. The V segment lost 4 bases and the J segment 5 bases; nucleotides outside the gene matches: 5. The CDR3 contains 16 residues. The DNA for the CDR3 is TGCGCCAGCAGCATCGGGACTAGCGGGAAAACCGGGGAGCTGTTTTTT. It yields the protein CASSIGTSGKTGELFF.

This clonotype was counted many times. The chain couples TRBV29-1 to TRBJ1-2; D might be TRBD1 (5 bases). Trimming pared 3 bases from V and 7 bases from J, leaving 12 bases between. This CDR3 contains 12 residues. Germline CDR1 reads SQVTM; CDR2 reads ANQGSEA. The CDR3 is CSVDGGRRGYTF. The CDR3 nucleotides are TGCAGCGTTGATGGGGGGAGACGTGGCTACACCTTC.